Included here is one TCR beta chain sequence, with context. Its specificity is unknown. The repertoire was sequenced with immunoSEQ multiplex PCR; TCRdb's copy has only in-frame clones and lacks some. The table has approximately 13,000 clones, under 90% seen once. This sample was included in a study of lymphopenia after photon versus proton radiotherapy. Study observations and caveats: Under photons, naive T cells and diversity fell while effector/memory populations rose. After the lymphocyte nadir, photon-treated repertoires showed oligoclonal expansion, especially of CD8+ Temra cells. Authors raise, but do not show, better survival with proton therapy. Post-nadir TCR diversity decline inversely tracked overall survival among those who died.

V was pared by 2 bases and J by 8 bases, with 14 bases between. Germline V gene data show CDR1 as MNHEY and CDR2 as SMNVEV (reference sequence). The CDR3 sequence is 14 residues long. This sequence was found in a man aged 45 to 65 with gastric cancer. The chain recombines TRBV27 with TRBJ2-3; tentative D call: TRBD1 (6 bases). Specimen: peripheral blood, collected from a patient treated with photon-based radiotherapy. CDR3 nucleotides: TGTGCCAGCAGTTTAATGGCAGGGGCAGTTACGCAGTATTTT. It is translated as CASSLMAGAVTQYF.